The 5 T cell receptor beta chains listed next were all sequenced from one sample in a study of blood T cell repertoires in COVID-19. Clones were sequenced by immunoSEQ multiplex PCR, and TCRdb holds only the in-frame ones, with some missing. The table includes nearly 400,000 clones, roughly 91% detected once. Specimen: PBMCs or T cells enriched from blood (not recorded which). The receptor source for this set is a woman aged 30 to 39 who had recovered from COVID-19.

The V and J genes are TRBV7-9 and TRBJ1-1; 8 nucleotides agree with TRBD1. V was pared by 7 bases and J by 2 bases, with 9 bases of the junction left unmatched. There are 15 residues in the CDR3. Germline CDR1 and CDR2: SEHNR and FQNEAQ (reference sequence). CDR3: CASNQGAFRNTEAFF. The CDR3 DNA reads as TGTGCCAGCAACCAGGGGGCTTTCAGAAACACTGAAGCTTTCTTT.

The chain combines TRBV10-1 with TRBJ2-1; 7 nucleotides align to TRBD2. The germline V gene encodes CDR1 WNHNN and CDR2 SYGVQD (reference sequence). The junction had 22 bases not matched to a gene; V was cut back by 2 bases and J by 3 bases. CDR3 length: 21 amino acids. The CDR3 reads CASSEAPRAGVWGGLYNEQFF. The CDR3 coding sequence is TGCGCCAGCAGTGAGGCCCCTCGGGCGGGGGTATGGGGCGGTCTCTACAATGAGCAGTTCTTC.

The chain uses TRBV28 and TRBJ1-4; 9 positions agree with TRBD1. The V gene's germline CDR1 is MDHEN and CDR2 SYDVKM. The CDR3 runs 18 residues. The V and J ends lost 3 bases and 2 bases, in that order; junction bases with no gene match: 10. The CDR3 reads CASSFLETGGATNEKLFF. In DNA, the CDR3 is TGTGCCAGCAGTTTTTTAGAAACAGGGGGCGCGACTAATGAAAAACTGTTTTTT.

The chain has TRBV14 and TRBJ1-3; maybe TRBD1 (6 bases). Deletions cut 3 bases from V and 2 bases from J, with 14 bases between. CDR1 is SGHDN and CDR2 is FVKESK in the germline V gene. This CDR3 contains 16 residues. The CDR3 loop reads CASSQFPGAPGNTIYF. The CDR3 DNA reads TGTGCCAGCAGCCAGTTTCCAGGGGCGCCTGGAAACACCATATATTTT.

CDR3 bases: TGTGCCAGCAGGTCGGGGAGTCTAGCGGGAGAAAAAAGCTCCTACAATGAGCAGTTCTTC. Encoded protein: CASRSGSLAGEKSSYNEQFF. V usage is TRBV28 and J usage is TRBJ2-1; TRBD2 matches at 10 bases. The V gene end was trimmed by 6 bases and the J gene end by 0 bases; junction bases not matched to a gene: 17. Germline CDR1 and CDR2: MDHEN and SYDVKM. The CDR3 spans 20 residues.